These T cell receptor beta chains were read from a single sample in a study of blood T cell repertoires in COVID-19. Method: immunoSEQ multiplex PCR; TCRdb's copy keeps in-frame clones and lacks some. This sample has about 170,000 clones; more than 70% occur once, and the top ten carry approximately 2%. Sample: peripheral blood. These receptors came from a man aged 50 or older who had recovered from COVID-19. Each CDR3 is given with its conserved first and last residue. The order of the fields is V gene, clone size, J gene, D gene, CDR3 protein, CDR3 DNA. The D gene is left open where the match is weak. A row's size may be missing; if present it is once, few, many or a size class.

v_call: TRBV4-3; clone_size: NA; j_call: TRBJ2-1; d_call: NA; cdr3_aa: CASSHGTEYTYNEQFF; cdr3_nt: TGCGCCAGCAGCCATGGTACAGAGTATACCTACAATGAGCAGTTCTTC
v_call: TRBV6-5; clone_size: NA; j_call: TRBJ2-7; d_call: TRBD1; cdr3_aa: CASRPRTGLPYEQYF; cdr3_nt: TGTGCCAGCAGACCCCGGACAGGTCTGCCCTACGAGCAGTACTTC
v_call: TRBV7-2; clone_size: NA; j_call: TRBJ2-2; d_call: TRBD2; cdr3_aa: CASSLGGGRVTGELFF; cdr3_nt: TGTGCCAGCAGCCTCGGCGGGGGGCGCGTCACCGGGGAGCTGTTTTTT
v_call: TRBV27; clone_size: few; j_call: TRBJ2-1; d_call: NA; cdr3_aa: CASSLGGGGADEQFF; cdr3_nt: TGTGCCAGCAGTTTAGGGGGGGGCGGGGCGGATGAGCAGTTCTTC
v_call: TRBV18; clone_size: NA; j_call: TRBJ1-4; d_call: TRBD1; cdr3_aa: CASSRGQGRGTNEKLFF; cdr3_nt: TGTGCCAGCTCACGAGGACAGGGAAGGGGTACTAATGAAAAACTGTTTTTT
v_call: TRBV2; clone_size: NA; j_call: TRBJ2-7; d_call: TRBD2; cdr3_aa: CASSEWEGYEQYF; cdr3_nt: TGTGCCAGCAGTGAATGGGAGGGCTACGAGCAGTACTTC
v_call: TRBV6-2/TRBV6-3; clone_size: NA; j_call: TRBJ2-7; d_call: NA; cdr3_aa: CASSPPEGPFWEQYF; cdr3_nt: TGTGCCAGCAGTCCACCGGAGGGCCCCTTTTGGGAGCAGTACTTC
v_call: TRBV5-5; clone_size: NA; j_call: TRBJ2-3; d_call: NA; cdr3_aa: CASSLGAGSTDTQYF; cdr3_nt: TGTGCCAGCAGCTTGGGAGCAGGGAGCACAGATACGCAGTATTTT
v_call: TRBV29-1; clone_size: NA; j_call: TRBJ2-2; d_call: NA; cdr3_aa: CSVEVPSQENTGELFF; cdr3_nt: TGCAGCGTTGAAGTCCCCTCTCAGGAGAACACCGGGGAGCTGTTTTTT
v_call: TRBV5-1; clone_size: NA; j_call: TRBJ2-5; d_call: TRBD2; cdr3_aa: CASSLARDSGGETQYF; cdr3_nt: TGCGCCAGCAGCTTGGCCAGAGATAGCGGGGGGGAGACCCAGTACTTC
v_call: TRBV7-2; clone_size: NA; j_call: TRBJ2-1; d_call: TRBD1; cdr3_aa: CASRRDRANEQFF; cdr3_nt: TGTGCCAGCAGACGCGACAGGGCCAATGAGCAGTTCTTC
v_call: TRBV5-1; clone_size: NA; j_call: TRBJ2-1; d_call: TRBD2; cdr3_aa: CASSRAGTSAYNEQFF; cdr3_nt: TGCGCCAGCAGCCGTGCCGGGACTAGCGCCTACAATGAGCAGTTCTTC
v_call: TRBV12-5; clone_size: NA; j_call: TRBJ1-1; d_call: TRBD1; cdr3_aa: CASVGQGAAEAFF; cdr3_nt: TGTGCTAGTGTTGGACAGGGGGCTGCTGAAGCTTTCTTT